The present T cell receptor (beta chain) was sequenced within a study of CD8+ T cells in alopecia areata. At the level of the study: Percent affected scalp area, the SALT score, rated treated patients' severity.

With respect to this clone: Its antigen remains unidentified.

Trimming cost V 6 bases and J 4 bases, with 18 bases left between them. The CDR3 extends over 15 amino acids. Germline CDR1 MNHEY, CDR2 SVGAGI. Study-wide results and caveats: Clonality exceeded that of normal scalp in lesional scalp, most notably in alopecia totalis/universalis.

Reverse transcribed after extraction, RNA yielded cDNA as the sequencing template. Sequencing used immunoSEQ multiplex PCR; TCRdb keeps in-frame clones, though not all of them. The top ten hold around 0.48% of the sample, which has hundreds of thousands of clones, around two fifths seen once. Described treatment: oral pan-JAK inhibitor, 5-10 mg twice daily. Patients with alopecia areata provided lesional scalp punch biopsies as well as peripheral blood. The TCR comes from a human donor with alopecia areata. The material sequenced was CD4+ T cells sorted from blood, taken between weeks 30 and 35, from a patient treated with tofacitinib. The chain couples TRBV6-5 to TRBJ1-2; possible D gene TRBD1, 6 bases. CDR3 nucleotide sequence: TGTGCCAGCAGAGAGTCGGACAGACTTTCCTATGGCTACACCTTC. Protein product: CASRESDRLSYGYTF.